The 21 T cell receptor beta chains listed next were all sequenced from one sample in a study of blood T cells in healthy people across ages. A second PCR of 7 to 11 cycles used a sample-barcoded 5' primer and a J-beta primer mix. TCRdb used MiXCR to reprocess the 5' RACE reads, holding one entry per CDR3 protein. The top ten hold more than 8% of the sample, which has over 750,000 distinct CDR3 sequences, just under 25% seen once. These same data were also listed under a study on T cells of mothers and their children.

Input material: blood. These receptor sequences come from a boy between 10 and 17 years old in good health.

This clonotype turned up a few times. The rearrangement uses TRBV29-1 and TRBJ1-5; D is unclear. The CDR3 runs to 14 residues. Germline V gene data show CDR1 as SQVTM and CDR2 as ANQGSEA. The CDR3 bases are TGCACCATTGGGGTCTCGATTCGGGGTCAGCCCCAGCATTTT. Its protein is CTIGVSIRGQPQHF.

The rearrangement joins TRBV29-1 to TRBJ1-2; TRBD1 might be the D (5 bases). Germline CDR1 and CDR2: SQVTM and ANQGSEA. This CDR3 comprises 12 residues. V was trimmed by 5 bases and J by 1 base, leaving 8 bases between them. CDR3 nucleotide sequence: TGCAGCGTTTCTGACAGTAACTATGGCTACACCTTC. Translation gives CSVSDSNYGYTF.

The chain couples TRBV12-3 or TRBV12-4 to TRBJ2-3, with 12 positions matching TRBD2. The CDR3 extends over 16 amino acids. Losses at the gene ends were 6 bases for V and 6 bases for J; bases not matched to a gene: 10. In DNA form, the CDR3 reads TGTGCCAGCAGCCAAGGGGGACTAGCGGGTTCGGATACGCAGTATTTT. Translated, it gives CASSQGGLAGSDTQYF.

The chain combines TRBV6-5 with TRBJ2-7, with D perhaps matching TRBD1 (5 bases). V was cut by 6 bases and J by 2 bases, with 14 bases left in between. CDR1 is MNHEY and CDR2 is SVGAGI in the germline V gene. The CDR3 covers 14 residues. This chain's CDR3 is CASRKQVLPYEQYF. The CDR3 nucleotides are TGTGCCAGCAGAAAACAGGTCCTACCCTACGAGCAGTACTTC.

The genes are TRBV6-4 and TRBJ2-1; D is perhaps TRBD2 (6 bases). The germline V and J ends were trimmed by 6 bases and 8 bases, with 20 bases remaining between them. The CDR3 loop spans 15 amino acids. Per the germline V gene, CDR1 is MRHNA and CDR2 is SNTAGT. CDR3 in amino acids: CASSYSGVQGDEQFF. The CDR3 bases are TGTGCCAGCAGCTACTCGGGAGTACAAGGCGATGAGCAGTTCTTC.

In DNA form, the CDR3 reads TGCAGTGCCCGGGACAGGGCTATCAATGAGCAGTTCTTC. Protein product: CSARDRAINEQFF. The chain carries TRBV20-1 and TRBJ2-5; 9 bases align to TRBD1. The J call may be mistaken, given a closer DNA end match to TRBJ2-1. The length of the CDR3 is 13 residues. Looked up from germline, CDR1 is DFQATT and CDR2 is SNEGSKA (reference sequence).

Comments on this clonotype: The germline gene is not matched at one end of the junction; a read error may be the cause. The V gene is TRBV7-8, the J gene TRBJ1-1, with D possibly matching TRBD1 (5 bases). Looked up from germline, CDR1 is SGHVS and CDR2 is FQNEAQ. The CDR3 is made up of 15 amino acids. The CDR3 coding sequence is TGTGCCAGCAGCTCCAGGAACAGGATGAACACTGAAGCTGTCTTT. As protein: CASSSRNRMNTEAVF.

This clonotype showed up just a few times. The rearrangement links TRBV29-1 to TRBJ2-7; D unresolved. Germline-derived CDR1 and CDR2 are SQVTM and ANQGSEA. The CDR3 length is 11 residues. Between the trimmed V and J ends, which lost 4 bases and 6 bases, there was a span of 10 bases. The CDR3 DNA sequence: TGCAGCGTTGGGGTGGATGTCGAGCAGTACTTC. Translation gives CSVGVDVEQYF.

V gene TRBV20-1 combines with J gene TRBJ2-5; 8 bases are shared with TRBD2. The DNA end lines up better with TRBJ2-7; the J call may be wrong. The CDR3 length is 14 residues. The germline CDR1 and CDR2 sequences are DFQATT and SNEGSKA (reference sequence). In DNA form, the CDR3 reads TGCAGTGCTGGTGGGGAGAGCGGGGGCTACGAGCAGTACTTC. Amino acid sequence: CSAGGESGGYEQYF.

This clonotype was detected only a few times. The chain recombines TRBV28 with TRBJ2-5; D unclear. Trimming took 1 base from V and 5 from J, leaving 11 bases between them. There are 14 residues in the CDR3. Germline CDR1 reads MDHEN; CDR2 reads SYDVKM. CDR3 DNA: TGTGCCAGCAGTTTATATCTAGGAATGGAGACCCAGTACTTC. As protein: CASSLYLGMETQYF. Full variable domain (remainder filled in from reference TRBV28 and TRBJ2-5): DVKVTQSSRYLVKRTGEKVFLECVQDMDHENMFWYRQDPGLGLRLIYFSYDVKMKEKGDIPEGYSVSREKKERFSLILESASTNQTSMYLCASSLYLGMETQYFGPGTRLLVL.

In its sample, this clonotype was seen a few times. This chain joins TRBV21-1 and TRBJ1-2; the table calls TRBD1, which could not be checked here. TRBV21-1 is a recognized pseudogene. This CDR3 spans 15 amino acids. The CDR3 spells CASKKGGQFNYGYTF. The CDR3 DNA reads as TGTGCCAGCAAAAAGGGAGGACAGTTCAACTATGGCTACACCTTC.

The chain employs TRBV7-9 and TRBJ2-7, with 9 bases matching TRBD2. The CDR3 extends over 14 amino acids. Germline-derived CDR1 and CDR2 are SEHNR and FQNEAQ (reference sequence). The junction had 3 bases not matched to a gene; V was cut back by 5 bases and J by 1 base. The CDR3 sequence: CASSVTSGSYEQYV. CDR3 coding DNA: TGTGCCAGCAGCGTGACTAGCGGATCCTACGAGCAGTACGTC.

This clonotype was seen only a few times. The rearrangement uses TRBV28 and TRBJ2-3; TRBD2 agrees at 9 bases. Trimming removed 4 bases from V and 6 bases from J; junction bases left unmatched: 11. Germline CDR1 and CDR2: MDHEN and SYDVKM. The CDR3 is 16 residues long. CDR3 nucleotide sequence: TGTGCCAGCAGTTCGACCATAGCGGGAGAGGTGGATACGCAGTATTTT. This codes for CASSSTIAGEVDTQYF.

The chain couples TRBV9 to TRBJ1-4, with 10 bases identical to TRBD1. J lost 0 bases, V lost 4 bases, and 3 bases had no gene match. Germline V gene sequence: CDR1 SGDLS, CDR2 YYNGEE. The CDR3 covers 16 residues. CDR3 nucleotides: TGTGCCAGCAGCCTGGGACAGGGGCCAACTAATGAAAAACTGTTTTTT. Its translation: CASSLGQGPTNEKLFF. Drawing the rest from reference TRBV9 and TRBJ1-4, the complete variable domain is DSGVTQTPKHLITATGQRVTLRCSPRSGDLSVYWYQQSLDQGLQFLIQYYNGEERAKGNILERFSAQQFPDLHSELNLSSLELGDSALYFCASSLGQGPTNEKLFFGSGTQLSVL.

This sequence joins TRBV20-1 and TRBJ2-3, with 12 bases matching TRBD2. The germline V gene has CDR1 DFQATT and CDR2 SNEGSKA (reference sequence). Trimming removed 6 bases from V and 7 bases from J; junction bases left unmatched: 5. This CDR3 has 13 residues. The CDR3 region has the DNA TGCAGTGCCAGGACTAGCGGGGCATATACGCAGTATTTT. Its protein is CSARTSGAYTQYF.

This clonotype came up a few times. The CDR3 spells CSASRGRTGVYEQYF. In DNA form, the CDR3 reads TGCAGTGCTAGTAGGGGTCGGACAGGGGTGTACGAGCAGTACTTC. This chain uses TRBV20-1 with TRBJ2-5; 9 bases line up with TRBD1. TRBJ2-7 explains the end of the DNA better; the J call may be wrong. The CDR3 spans 15 residues. Germline-derived CDR1 and CDR2 are DFQATT and SNEGSKA (reference sequence).

This clonotype has only a few counts. The DNA for the CDR3 is TGTGCCAGCAGCCAAGGGCCAATGGGTGGAAATCAGCCCCAGCATTTT. It yields the protein CASSQGPMGGNQPQHF. The J gene is TRBJ1-5, the V gene TRBV4-2, with no clear D. The V gene lost 1 base and the J gene lost 4 bases, with 14 bases spanning the gap. Germline CDR1 reads LGHNA; CDR2 reads YNFKEQ. The CDR3 has 16 residues.

A few counts support this clonotype. At one end, the junction sequence differs from germline, possibly due to a read error. V is TRBV7-2 and J is TRBJ2-5; 10 positions agree with TRBD2. This CDR3 region has 16 residues. CDR1 is SGHTA and CDR2 is FQGNSA in the germline V gene. The CDR3 sequence: CASSLYKLAGLETRYF. CDR3 nucleotide sequence: TGTGCCAGCAGCTTATATAAACTAGCGGGGTTAGAGACCCGGTACTTC.

This sequence joins TRBV4-1 and TRBJ1-4; no firm D call. The CDR3 runs 13 residues. Deletions cut 1 base from V and 5 bases from J, with 5 bases between. Germline lookup yields CDR1 MGHRA and CDR2 YSYEKL. The CDR3 spells CASSQGGNEKLFF. The CDR3 nucleotides are TGCGCCAGCAGCCAAGGAGGCAATGAAAAACTGTTTTTT.

The CDR3 region is CASSQGGSSSYEQYF. The CDR3 DNA reads as TGTGCCAGCAGCCAAGGGGGGTCGAGCTCCTACGAGCAGTACTTC. V and J are TRBV4-2 and TRBJ2-7; perhaps D is TRBD1 or TRBD2 (5 bases each). V gave up 1 base and J gave up 0 bases, with 10 bases separating them. The CDR3 is 15 residues long. Germline loops: CDR1 LGHNA, CDR2 YNFKEQ.

This clonotype appeared a few times. V and J are TRBV29-1 and TRBJ2-1; tentative D call: TRBD1 (6 bases). The CDR3 contains 14 residues. Germline loops: CDR1 SQVTM, CDR2 ANQGSEA. V was pared by 6 bases and J by 5 bases, with 17 bases between. CDR3 nucleotides: TGCAGCGTGCTCGGCAGGGGCCTTAACAATGAGCAGTTCTTC. Amino acid sequence: CSVLGRGLNNEQFF.